Detailed here is one TCR beta chain. Its antigen is not identified. The junction had 6 bases not matched to a gene; V was cut back by 4 bases and J by 3 bases. The germline gives CDR1 SGHRS, CDR2 YFSETQ. This CDR3 region has 15 residues. This entry belongs to a study of T cells in Graves' hyperthyroidism and ophthalmopathy. Points from the study as a whole: Most thyroid-expanded clonotypes above 0.001 were also found in blood.

Stable hyperthyroidism: no ophthalmopathy progression over 18 months of follow-up. Criteria for exclusion of patients were uncontrolled infection, other autoimmune disease, pregnancy or lactation. The PBMCs were taken from approximately 9 ml of fresh peripheral blood. Amplification targeted TCR beta CDR3 regions from RNA transcripts. TCR CDR3 regions were first amplified by RT-PCR with HTBI primers. TCRdb re-analysed the multiplex PCR reads in MiXCR, keeping a single row per CDR3 protein. The profile shows roughly 380,000 distinct CDR3 sequences, approximately 14% of them singletons. The clonotype originates from a woman in her sixties with Graves' hyperthyroidism. Specimen: blood. The genes are TRBV5-1 and TRBJ2-5; 10 bases agree with TRBD1. The CDR3 is CASSQLGTGEETQYF. The CDR3 bases are TGCGCCAGCAGCCAACTCGGGACAGGGGAAGAGACCCAGTACTTC.